This T cell receptor beta chain came from a study of a mutant IDH1 vaccine in newly diagnosed glioma. Study-level information: Eight vaccinations reached patients in weeks 1, 3, 5, 7, 11, 15, 19 and 23. Patients' prior therapy spanned radiotherapy, temozolomide, or both; most underwent both.

This clone came up a few times. What it recognizes is unknown. Time point reported: week 11, during vaccination. Vaccination used 300 ug of mutant IDH1 20-mer peptide per dose, with topical imiquimod. New WHO grade 3 or 4 IDH1-mutant, ATRX-lost astrocytomas were present in all donors. Sequencing used immunoSEQ multiplex PCR; TCRdb keeps in-frame clones, though not all of them. The data hold some 120,000 clones, with 80% observed a single time. The TCR was taken from a man aged 40-55 years with glioma. The sample was PBMCs, taken from a glioma patient whose treatment included an IDH1 peptide vaccine.

The CDR3: CASSPGTYSNQPQHF. The CDR3 DNA follows: TGTGCCAGCAGCCCCGGGACTTATAGCAATCAGCCCCAGCATTTT. The gene calls are TRBV7-9 and TRBJ1-5, with D tentatively TRBD1 (5 bases). Trimming took 5 bases from V and 0 from J, leaving 11 bases between them. The CDR3 runs 15 residues. Per the germline V gene, CDR1 is SEHNR and CDR2 is FQNEAQ (reference sequence).